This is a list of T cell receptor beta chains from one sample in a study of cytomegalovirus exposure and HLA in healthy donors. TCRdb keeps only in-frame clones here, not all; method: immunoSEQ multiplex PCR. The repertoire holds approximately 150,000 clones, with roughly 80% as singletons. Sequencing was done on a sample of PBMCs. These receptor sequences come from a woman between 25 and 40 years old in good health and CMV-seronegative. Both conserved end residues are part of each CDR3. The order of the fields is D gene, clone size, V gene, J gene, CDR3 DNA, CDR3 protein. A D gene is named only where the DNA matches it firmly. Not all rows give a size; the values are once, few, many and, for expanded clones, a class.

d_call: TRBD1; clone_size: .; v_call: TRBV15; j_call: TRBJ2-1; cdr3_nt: TGTGCCACCAGCACCAAGGGCACAGGGGAAGTCAATGAGCAGTTCTTC; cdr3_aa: CATSTKGTGEVNEQFF
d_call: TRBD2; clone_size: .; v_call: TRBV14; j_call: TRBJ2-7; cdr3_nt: TGTGCCAGCAGCCAAGTGCAGCGGGAGGGCCTACTCTACGAGCAGTACTTC; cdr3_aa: CASSQVQREGLLYEQYF
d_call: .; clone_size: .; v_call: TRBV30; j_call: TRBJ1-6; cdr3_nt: TGTGCCTGTTCCCGACGGGAAGAGTCCCCCCTCCACTTT; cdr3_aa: CACSRREESPLHF
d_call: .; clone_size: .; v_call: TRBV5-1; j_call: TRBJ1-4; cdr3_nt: TGCGCCAGCAGCTTGCCAGGGTTAGAAAAACTGTTTTTT; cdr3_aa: CASSLPGLEKLFF
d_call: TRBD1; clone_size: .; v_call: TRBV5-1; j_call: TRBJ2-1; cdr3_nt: TGCGCCAGCAGCAAGACAGGGGCGCCCACCTACAATGAGCAGTTCTTC; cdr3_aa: CASSKTGAPTYNEQFF
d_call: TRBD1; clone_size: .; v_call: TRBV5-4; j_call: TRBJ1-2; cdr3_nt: TGTGCCAGCAGGGACAGGGTTCACTATGGCTACACCTTC; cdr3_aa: CASRDRVHYGYTF
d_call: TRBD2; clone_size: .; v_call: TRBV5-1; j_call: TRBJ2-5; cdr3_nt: TGCGCCAGCAGCTCCGGAGCGGGGGGCTTAAAGACCCAGTACTTC; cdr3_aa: CASSSGAGGLKTQYF
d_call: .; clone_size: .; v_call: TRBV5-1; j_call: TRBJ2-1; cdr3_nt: TGCGCCAGCAGCTTGGAAGGCGGCCTAAGCTCCTACAATGAGCAGTTCTTC; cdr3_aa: CASSLEGGLSSYNEQFF
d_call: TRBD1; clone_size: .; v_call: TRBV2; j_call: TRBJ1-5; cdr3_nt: TGTGCCAGCAGTGAAGAGGGCAGGGGGGTAAGGGATCAGCCCCAGCATTTT; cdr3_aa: CASSEEGRGVRDQPQHF
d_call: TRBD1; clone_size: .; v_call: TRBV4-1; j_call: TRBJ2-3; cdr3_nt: TGCGCCAGCAGCCATCCGAGACAGGGGGCTGGGGATACGCAGTATTTT; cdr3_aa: CASSHPRQGAGDTQYF
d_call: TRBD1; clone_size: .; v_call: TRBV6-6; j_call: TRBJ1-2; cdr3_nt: TGTGCCAGCCGGGGGACAGTCTCAGCTAACTATGGCTACACCTTC; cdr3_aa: CASRGTVSANYGYTF
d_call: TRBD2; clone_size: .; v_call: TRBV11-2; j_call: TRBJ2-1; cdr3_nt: TGTGCCAGCAGCTGGCTAGCGGGGGGGCCGGGTGAGCAGTTCTTC; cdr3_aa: CASSWLAGGPGEQFF
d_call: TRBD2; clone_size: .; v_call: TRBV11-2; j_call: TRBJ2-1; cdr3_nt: TGTGCCAGCAGTAGCGGGCTTTCCTACAATGAGCAGTTCTTC; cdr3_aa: CASSSGLSYNEQFF
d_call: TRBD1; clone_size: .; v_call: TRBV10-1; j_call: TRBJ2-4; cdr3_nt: TGCGCCAGCAGCCCGAGGACAGGGGCTTCCAAAAACATTCAGTACTTC; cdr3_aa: CASSPRTGASKNIQYF
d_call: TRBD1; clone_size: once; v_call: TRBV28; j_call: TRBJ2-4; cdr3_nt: TGTGCCAGCAGCTGGGGGACAGTAGCCAAAAACATTCAGTACTTC; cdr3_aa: CASSWGTVAKNIQYF
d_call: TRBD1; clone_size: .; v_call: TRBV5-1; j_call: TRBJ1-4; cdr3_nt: TGCGCCAGCAGCACGGGACAGCAACCTGAAAAACTGTTTTTT; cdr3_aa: CASSTGQQPEKLFF
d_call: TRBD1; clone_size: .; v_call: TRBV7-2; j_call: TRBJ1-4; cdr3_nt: TGTGCCAGCAGCTTAGTCCCAGGGGGTGTCACTAATGAAAAACTGTTTTTT; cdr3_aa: CASSLVPGGVTNEKLFF
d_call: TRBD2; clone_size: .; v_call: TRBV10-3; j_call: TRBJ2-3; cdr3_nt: TGTGCCATCAGACGGGGGTCGGGGGGGGCAAGAGATACGCAGTATTTT; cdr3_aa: CAIRRGSGGARDTQYF
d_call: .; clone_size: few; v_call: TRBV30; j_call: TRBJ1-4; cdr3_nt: TGTGCCTGGAAACCAGGGCGGGAAAAACTGTTTTTT; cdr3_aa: CAWKPGREKLFF
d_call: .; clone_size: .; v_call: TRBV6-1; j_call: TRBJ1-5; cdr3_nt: TGTGCCAGCAGTGTGGAGGGTCCTAGACAGCCCCAGCATTTT; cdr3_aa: CASSVEGPRQPQHF
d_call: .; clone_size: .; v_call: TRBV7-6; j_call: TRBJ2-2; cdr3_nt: TGTGCCAGCAGCATCAGGGTAAATGGCGGGGAGCTGTTTTTT; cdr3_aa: CASSIRVNGGELFF
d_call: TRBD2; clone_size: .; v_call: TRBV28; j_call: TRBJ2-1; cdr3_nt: TGTGCCAGCAGTTTAGGGACTATGGTTGAGCAGTTCTTC; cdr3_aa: CASSLGTMVEQFF
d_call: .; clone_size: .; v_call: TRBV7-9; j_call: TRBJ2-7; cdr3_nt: TGTGCCAGCAGCACGGACAGTTACCCGTACGAGCAGTACTTC; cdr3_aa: CASSTDSYPYEQYF
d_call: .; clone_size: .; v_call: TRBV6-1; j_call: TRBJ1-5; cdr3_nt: TGTGCCAGCAGTGAAGGGCATGCCATGCAGCCCCAGCATTTT; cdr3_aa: CASSEGHAMQPQHF
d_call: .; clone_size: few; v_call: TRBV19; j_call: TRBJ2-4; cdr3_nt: TGTGCCAGTAGTATAGGACGGACGAGGGACATTCAGTACTTC; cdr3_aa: CASSIGRTRDIQYF
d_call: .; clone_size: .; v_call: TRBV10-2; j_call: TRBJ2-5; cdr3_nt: TGCGCCAGCATTGACTACCAAGAGACCCAGTACTTC; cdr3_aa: CASIDYQETQYF
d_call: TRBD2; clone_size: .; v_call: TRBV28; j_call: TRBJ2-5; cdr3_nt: TGTGCCAGCAGACATCTAGCGGGAGGTTCGGGAGAGACCCAGTACTTC; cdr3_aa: CASRHLAGGSGETQYF
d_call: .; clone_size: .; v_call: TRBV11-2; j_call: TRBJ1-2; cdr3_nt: TGTGCCAGCAGCTTAGCGGCAGGGGAAAACTATGGCTACACCTTC; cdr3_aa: CASSLAAGENYGYTF
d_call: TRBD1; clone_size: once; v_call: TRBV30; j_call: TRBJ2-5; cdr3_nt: TGTGCCTGGAGTGTAGATAGACAGGGACAAGAGACCCAGTACTTC; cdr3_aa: CAWSVDRQGQETQYF
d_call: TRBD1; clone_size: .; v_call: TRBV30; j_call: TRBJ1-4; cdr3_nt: TGTGCCTGGAGTGTAGACAGGGGGGAAAAACTGTTTTTT; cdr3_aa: CAWSVDRGEKLFF
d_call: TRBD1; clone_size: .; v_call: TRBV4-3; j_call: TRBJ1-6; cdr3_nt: TGCGCCAGCAGCCAAGATGGAGGGGGCCATTCACCCCTCCACTTT; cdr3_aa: CASSQDGGGHSPLHF
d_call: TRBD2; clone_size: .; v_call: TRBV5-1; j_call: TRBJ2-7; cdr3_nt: TGCGCCAGCAGCCCGGGGACTAGCGGGAGGGCCGCCTACGAGCAGTACTTC; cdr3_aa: CASSPGTSGRAAYEQYF
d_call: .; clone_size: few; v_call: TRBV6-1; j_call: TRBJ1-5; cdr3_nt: TGTGCCAGCAGCCTGGACAGTCTTTATCAGCCCCAGCATTTT; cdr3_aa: CASSLDSLYQPQHF
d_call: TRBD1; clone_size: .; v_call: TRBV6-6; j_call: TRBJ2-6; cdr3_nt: TGTGCCAGCAGTTTCCAGGGGGCTGGGGCCAACGTCCTGACTTTC; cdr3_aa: CASSFQGAGANVLTF
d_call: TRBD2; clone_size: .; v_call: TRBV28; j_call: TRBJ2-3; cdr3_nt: TGTGCCATCTCAACTACTAGACTAGCGGGAGTAGATACGCAGTATTTT; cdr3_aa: CAISTTRLAGVDTQYF
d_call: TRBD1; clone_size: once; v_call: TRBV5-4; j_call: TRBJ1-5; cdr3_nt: TGTGCCAGCAGCTTGGGCGGGACAGCACAGGCCAATCAGCCCCAGCATTTT; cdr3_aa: CASSLGGTAQANQPQHF
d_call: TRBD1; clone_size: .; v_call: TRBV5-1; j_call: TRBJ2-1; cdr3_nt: TGCGCCAGCATCGACCGGGACAGGAGATACAATGAGCAGTTCTTC; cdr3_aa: CASIDRDRRYNEQFF
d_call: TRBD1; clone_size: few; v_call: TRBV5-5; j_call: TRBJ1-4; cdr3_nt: TGTGCCAGCAGCTTTCAGGGGGTTAATGAAAAACTGTTTTTT; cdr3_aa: CASSFQGVNEKLFF
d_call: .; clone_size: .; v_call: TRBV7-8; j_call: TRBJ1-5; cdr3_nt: TGTGCCAGCAGCTTAAAAAGCAGCAGGGGAAGTCAGCCCCAGCATTTT; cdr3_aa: CASSLKSSRGSQPQHF
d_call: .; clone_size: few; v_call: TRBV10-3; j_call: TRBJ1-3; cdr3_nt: TGTGCCACCAGAGGGGACATAGGAAACACCATATATTTT; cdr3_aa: CATRGDIGNTIYF
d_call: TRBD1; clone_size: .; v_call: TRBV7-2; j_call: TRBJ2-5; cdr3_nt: TGTGCCAGCAGCTGGGGACAGGGAAGCCAAGAGACCCAGTACTTC; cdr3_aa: CASSWGQGSQETQYF